Listed below are T cell receptor beta chains from one sample, sequenced in a study of blood T cell repertoires in COVID-19. The protocol was immunoSEQ multiplex PCR, while the TCRdb copy is restricted to in-frame clones and leaves out a portion. The sample lists around 80,000 clones, about four fifths occurring once. Sequenced sample: peripheral blood. The source of these receptors is a human donor in a cohort sampled during active COVID-19. Each CDR3 is given with its conserved first and last residue. The order of the fields is clone size, D gene, CDR3 length, J gene, V gene, CDR3 DNA, CDR3 protein. The D gene is left open where the match is weak. Clone size is shown for a subset of rows, as once, few, many or a class of expanded clone.

.	TRBD1	15	TRBJ2-5	TRBV7-7	TGTGCCAGCAGCCCCGACAGGGGCCTCAGCGAGACCCAGTACTTC	CASSPDRGLSETQYF
.	.	15	TRBJ2-3	TRBV9	TGTGCCAGCAGCGTGGGAGGCACCTACACAGATACGCAGTATTTT	CASSVGGTYTDTQYF
.	TRBD2	15	TRBJ2-3	TRBV30	TGTGCCTGGAGTCTAAGCGGGGGGGCGGCAGATACGCAGTATTTT	CAWSLSGGAADTQYF
.	.	15	TRBJ1-3	TRBV5-5	TGTGCCAGCAGCTTGCAATCAGGGGCTGGAAACACCATATATTTT	CASSLQSGAGNTIYF
.	.	17	TRBJ1-2	TRBV30	TGTGCCTGGAGGAAGTTGCGGCGAAGCCCTTCGGGCTATGGCTACACCTTC	CAWRKLRRSPSGYGYTF
.	.	11	TRBJ2-3	TRBV12-3/TRBV12-4	TGTGCCAGCAGTTTGTCGGGTACGCAGTATTTT	CASSLSGTQYF
.	.	15	TRBJ1-3	TRBV5-1	TGCGCCAGCAGCTTGGATTTGGAGGCTGGAAACACCATATATTTT	CASSLDLEAGNTIYF
.	.	14	TRBJ1-6	TRBV6-1	TGTGCCAGCAGTGAACAGGGTAAATATTCACCCCTCCACTTT	CASSEQGKYSPLHF
.	.	15	TRBJ2-1	TRBV6-5	TGTGCCAGCAGTTCGACGTGGGGGGGCCACAATGAGCAGTTCTTC	CASSSTWGGHNEQFF
.	TRBD1	14	TRBJ2-2	TRBV4-1	TGCGCCAGCAGCCAGAACAGGGGCACCGGGGAGCTGTTTTTT	CASSQNRGTGELFF
.	TRBD2	15	TRBJ2-1	TRBV5-4	TGTGCCAGCAGCTTTCCTAGCGGGGTCTACAATGAGCAGTTCTTC	CASSFPSGVYNEQFF
.	.	15	TRBJ1-2	TRBV27	TGTGCCAGCAGGACAGTACAGGGCAGTGGCTATGGCTACACCTTC	CASRTVQGSGYGYTF
.	.	15	TRBJ1-2	TRBV4-1	TGCGCCAGCAGCCAAGCAGACACAGTTCGCTATGGCTACACCTTC	CASSQADTVRYGYTF
few	TRBD1	13	TRBJ2-7	TRBV5-1	TGCGCCAGCAGCTTGCCAGGGGGCCACGAGCAGTACTTC	CASSLPGGHEQYF
.	.	14	TRBJ2-1	TRBV29-1	TGCAGCGTTGATGGGGGCCAGACCTGGGATGAGCAGTTCTTC	CSVDGGQTWDEQFF
.	TRBD1	13	TRBJ1-1	TRBV7-3	TGTGCCAGCAGTTCCCGACAGGGGGCTGAAGCTTTCTTT	CASSSRQGAEAFF
.	.	15	TRBJ2-1	TRBV28	TGTGCCAGCATCCCTACTAGCTGGAACTACAATGAGCAGTTCTTC	CASIPTSWNYNEQFF
.	TRBD1	18	TRBJ1-4	TRBV14	TGTGCCAGCAGCCAAGATTGGACAGGGGTGATCGGTAATGAAAAACTGTTTTTT	CASSQDWTGVIGNEKLFF
.	.	14	TRBJ1-4	TRBV28	TGTGCCAGCAGAGCTGGCGGGACTGAGGAAAAACTGTTTTTT	CASRAGGTEEKLFF
.	.	16	TRBJ1-1	TRBV4-2	TGTGCCAGCAGCCAAGATCCGTCACAGGGGAACACTGAAGCTTTCTTT	CASSQDPSQGNTEAFF
.	TRBD1	16	TRBJ2-3	TRBV7-6	TGTGCCAGCAGCTTAGCCTCAGGGGGAAGGCCAGATACGCAGTATTTT	CASSLASGGRPDTQYF
.	.	14	TRBJ2-3	TRBV7-2	TGTGCCAGCAGCTTACGTCAGTACACAGATACGCAGTATTTT	CASSLRQYTDTQYF
.	TRBD1	14	TRBJ2-7	TRBV11-3	TGTGCCAGCAGCTTAGGGGACAGGGGAGACGAGCAGTACTTC	CASSLGDRGDEQYF
.	TRBD1	15	TRBJ2-4	TRBV2	TGTGCCAGCAGTGCCCCGGGACAGGGGGCAGACATTCAGTACTTC	CASSAPGQGADIQYF
.	TRBD1	15	TRBJ1-2	TRBV18	TGTGCCAGCTCACTCGGGACAGGCGATAACTATGGCTACACCTTC	CASSLGTGDNYGYTF
.	TRBD2	15	TRBJ2-1	TRBV3-1/TRBV3-2	TGTGCCAGCAGCGCCGGACTAGCGGGTTACAATGAGCAGTTCTTC	CASSAGLAGYNEQFF
few	.	16	TRBJ1-1	TRBV6-5	TGTGCCAGCAGTTACTCGGACATGCCTATGAACACTGAAGCTTTCTTT	CASSYSDMPMNTEAFF
.	TRBD1	14	TRBJ2-7	TRBV6-2/TRBV6-3	TGTGCCAGCAGTTACGACAGGGAAAGATCCGAGCAGTACTTC	CASSYDRERSEQYF
.	.	15	TRBJ2-7	TRBV19	TGTGCCAGTATCCCGCCAGGGATTCCCTCCTACGAGCAGTACTTC	CASIPPGIPSYEQYF
.	.	16	TRBJ2-6	TRBV5-5	TGTGCCAGCAGCCCCAGGGGCACCTCGGGGGCCAACGTCCTGACTTTC	CASSPRGTSGANVLTF
.	TRBD2	15	TRBJ2-1	TRBV20-1	TGCAGTGCTAGTAGGCCAACTAGCGGGAGCGATGAGCAGTTCTTC	CSASRPTSGSDEQFF
.	TRBD1	19	TRBJ1-5	TRBV7-8	TGTGCCAGCGAGAACTCCCGGACAGGGTTTAGATCCGGCAATCAGCCCCAGCATTTT	CASENSRTGFRSGNQPQHF
.	TRBD1	15	TRBJ2-7	TRBV24-1	TGTGCCACCAGTGACCCCGGGACAGGTTCCTACGAGCAGTACTTC	CATSDPGTGSYEQYF
.	TRBD1	16	TRBJ1-2	TRBV5-1	TGCGCCAGCAGCCTAAATTGGTCCGGACAGGGAGGTGGCTACACCTTC	CASSLNWSGQGGGYTF
.	TRBD2	12	TRBJ2-5	TRBV29-1	TGCAGCGTCAGTCAGGGAGGGGAGACCCAGTACTTC	CSVSQGGETQYF
.	TRBD1	14	TRBJ1-2	TRBV6-5	TGTGCCAGCAGGGACAGGGAAAAGAACTGGGGCTACACCTTC	CASRDREKNWGYTF
.	.	12	TRBJ1-2	TRBV9	TGTGCCAGCAGCGTCGACAGCTATGGCTACACCTTC	CASSVDSYGYTF
.	.	12	TRBJ2-7	TRBV5-1	TGCGCCAGCAGCGGGCAGGGCTACGAGCAGTACTTC	CASSGQGYEQYF
.	.	14	TRBJ2-7	TRBV2	TGTGCCAGCAGTGAAAACAGGGAGTCCTACGAGCAGTACTTC	CASSENRESYEQYF
few	.	16	TRBJ1-1	TRBV5-1	TGCGCCAGCAGCTTGGCGTATACGACAGCGAACACTGAAGCTTTCTTT	CASSLAYTTANTEAFF
.	.	14	TRBJ1-3	TRBV6-5	TGTGCCAGCAGTTACTCGATCACAGGGTACGCCATATATTTT	CASSYSITGYAIYF
.	TRBD1	14	TRBJ1-3	TRBV2	TGTGCCAGCAGCTTTGGACAGGCTGGAAACACCATATATTTT	CASSFGQAGNTIYF
.	.	15	TRBJ2-5	TRBV7-3	TGTGCCAGCAGCCCCCAAGGAGGGACCTCTAAGACCCAGTACTTC	CASSPQGGTSKTQYF
.	.	14	TRBJ2-4	TRBV19	TGTGCCAGTACCCCAAGGCAGGGGAAAAACATTCAGTACTTC	CASTPRQGKNIQYF
.	TRBD1	17	TRBJ1-6	TRBV5-1	TGCGCCAGCAGCTGGAGCCTAGGAGGGGGCGTTAATTCACCCCTCCACTTT	CASSWSLGGGVNSPLHF
.	TRBD1	15	TRBJ2-7	TRBV19	TGTGCCAGTAGTATATATACAGGGGGTACCTACGAGCAGTACTTC	CASSIYTGGTYEQYF
.	.	14	TRBJ2-3	TRBV6-5	TGTGCCAGCAGCTTGACAGACCTCACAGATACGCAGTATTTT	CASSLTDLTDTQYF
.	.	15	TRBJ1-6	TRBV5-4	TGTGCCAGCAGCCCGGCGGGCTCCTATAATTCACCCCTCCACTTT	CASSPAGSYNSPLHF
.	TRBD2	18	TRBJ2-7	TRBV6-1	TGTGCCAGCAGTGGAGCGGGACTAGCGGGAGGGCGAACCTACGAGCAGTACTTC	CASSGAGLAGGRTYEQYF
.	TRBD1	15	TRBJ2-1	TRBV28	TGTGCCAGCAGTCCCCCCAGGGGGCATGGGAATGAGCAGTTCTTC	CASSPPRGHGNEQFF
few	.	10	TRBJ1-1	TRBV28	TGTGCCAGCAGCAATCCTGAAGCTTTCTTT	CASSNPEAFF
.	.	17	TRBJ1-3	TRBV21-1	TGTGCCAGCAGCAAAAAGGGAACAGGGGGTGCTAGAAACACCATATATTTT	CASSKKGTGGARNTIYF
.	TRBD1	15	TRBJ1-2	TRBV3-1/TRBV3-2	TGTGCCAGCAGCCGAAACGGACAGGGGAACTATGGCTACACCTTC	CASSRNGQGNYGYTF
.	TRBD2	16	TRBJ2-5	TRBV6-1	TGTGCCAGCAGTGCTAGCGGGGGGAGGTTTGAGGAGACCCAGTACTTC	CASSASGGRFEETQYF
.	.	12	TRBJ1-2	TRBV6-5	TGTGCCAGCAGAGGGGGGGGCTATGGCTACACCTTC	CASRGGGYGYTF
.	TRBD2	15	TRBJ2-1	TRBV5-1	TGCGCCAGCAGCTTGTACCTAGCGGGAGGTAGTGAGCAGTTCTTC	CASSLYLAGGSEQFF
.	.	14	TRBJ2-7	TRBV11-3	TGTGCCAGCAGCCCACCGGGACAATCGTACGAGCAGTACTTC	CASSPPGQSYEQYF
.	TRBD1	13	TRBJ1-2	TRBV7-6	TGTGCCAGCAGCACCAGGGGGCAGTTTGGCTACACCTTC	CASSTRGQFGYTF
.	TRBD2	17	TRBJ2-3	TRBV29-1	TGCAGCGTTGCCCATAGAGGTTTAGCGGGCCGCACAGATACGCAGTATTTT	CSVAHRGLAGRTDTQYF
.	TRBD2	19	TRBJ2-7	TRBV7-9	TGTGCCAGCAGCTTAGTAGTCGGTAGCGGGAGGGCCCCTTCCTACGAGCAGTACTTC	CASSLVVGSGRAPSYEQYF